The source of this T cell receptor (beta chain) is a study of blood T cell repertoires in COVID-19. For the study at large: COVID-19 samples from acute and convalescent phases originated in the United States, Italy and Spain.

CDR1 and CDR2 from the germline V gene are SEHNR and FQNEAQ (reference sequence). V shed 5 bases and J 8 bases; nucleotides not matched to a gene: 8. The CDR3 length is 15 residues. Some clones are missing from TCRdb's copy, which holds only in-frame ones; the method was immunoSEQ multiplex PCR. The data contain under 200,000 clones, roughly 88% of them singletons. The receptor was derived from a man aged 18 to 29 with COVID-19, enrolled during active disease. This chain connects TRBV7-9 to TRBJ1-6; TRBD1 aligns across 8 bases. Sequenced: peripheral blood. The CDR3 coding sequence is TGTGCCAGCAGCCCTTCAAGGACAGGGTATTCACCCCTCCACTTT. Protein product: CASSPSRTGYSPLHF. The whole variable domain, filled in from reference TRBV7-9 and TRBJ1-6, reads DTGVSQNPRHKITKRGQNVTFRCDPISEHNRLYWYRQTLGQGPEFLTYFQNEAQLEKSRLLSDRFSAERPKGSFSTLEIQRTEQGDSAMYLCASSPSRTGYSPLHFGNGTRLTVT.